The 32 T cell receptor beta chains presented below share a single source sample, sequenced in a study of monozygotic twins with inflammatory bowel disease. TCRdb re-called the 5' RACE reads and gives one entry per CDR3 protein, without DNA. The sample table sets out about 160,000 distinct CDR3 sequences. Sequenced sample: blood. The receptors come from a human donor with ulcerative colitis or Crohn's disease, or a healthy co-twin of an affected twin (not recorded which).

J is TRBJ2-5 and V is TRBV6-6. CDR1 MNHNY and CDR2 SVGAGI come from the germline V gene (reference sequence). CDR3 length equals 12 residues. CDR3 region: CASSYAAETQYF.

The gene calls are TRBV9 and TRBJ1-2; TCRdb indicates TRBD1, and absent DNA this call remains unverified. The CDR3 totals 14 residues. Per the germline V gene, CDR1 is SGDLS and CDR2 is YYNGEE. CDR3: CASTGLRGIGGYTF.

The V call is TRBV7-3, the J call TRBJ2-1; checking the TCRdb D call of TRBD2 is not possible without DNA. In germline, CDR1 is SGHTA, CDR2 FQGTGA. The CDR3 consists of 15 residues. The CDR3 loop is CASSLTLAAYNEQFF.

This sequence joins TRBV7-6 and TRBJ1-3. CDR1 and CDR2 (germline): SGHVS, FNYEAQ. This CDR3 spans 14 amino acids. The CDR3 protein is CASSLGMPGNTIYF.

This chain joins TRBV6-1 and TRBJ1-1. Germline CDR1 is MNHNS and CDR2 is SASEGT. This CDR3 region has 14 residues. The CDR3 spells CASSEITVNTEAFF.

The chain carries TRBV7-8 and TRBJ2-7; as DNA is missing, the TRBD2 call by TCRdb cannot be tested. Germline V gene lookup returns CDR1 SGHVS and CDR2 FQNEAQ. The CDR3 spans 13 residues. This chain's CDR3 is CASSAAGGCEQYF.

The V gene is TRBV28, the J gene TRBJ2-7; checking the TCRdb D call of TRBD1 is not possible without DNA. This CDR3 spans 15 amino acids. The germline V gene encodes CDR1 MDHEN and CDR2 SYDVKM. This CDR3 is CASSPGAAGLYEQYF.

The chain recombines TRBV18 with TRBJ2-5; as DNA is missing, the TRBD2 call by TCRdb cannot be tested. The CDR3 totals 14 residues. CDR1 is KGHSH, CDR2 LQKENI, per germline. CDR3 sequence: CASSPTSGKETQYF.

V and J are TRBV5-1 and TRBJ2-5; TCRdb indicates TRBD2, and absent DNA this call remains unverified. CDR1 and CDR2 (germline): SGHRS, YFSETQ. This CDR3 comprises 13 residues. CDR3 in amino acids: CASSLSGGETQYF.

The chain joins TRBV5-5 to TRBJ2-7; the TCRdb D gene call, TRBD1, has no DNA to confirm it. Looked up from germline, CDR1 is SGHKS and CDR2 is YYEKEE (reference sequence). The CDR3 is 14 amino acids. CDR3 loop: CASSFEGHSYEQYF.

This sequence joins TRBV5-1 and TRBJ2-5; the TRBD1 assignment by TCRdb is unverifiable without DNA. Looked up from germline, CDR1 is SGHRS and CDR2 is YFSETQ. The CDR3 sequence is 15 residues long. CDR3 in amino acids: CASSFATVLGETQYF.

The chain links TRBV5-1 to TRBJ2-3; the TRBD1 assignment by TCRdb is unverifiable without DNA. The germline CDR1 and CDR2 sequences are SGHRS and YFSETQ. This CDR3 has 17 amino acids. CDR3 region: CASSIPIRDRGTDTQYF.

CDR3: CASRSGTSGGRARETQYF. The chain carries TRBV12-3 or TRBV12-4 and TRBJ2-5; the D call of TRBD2 rests on TCRdb alone, since no DNA is present to check it. The length of the CDR3 is 18 residues.

The chain links TRBV12-3 or TRBV12-4 to TRBJ2-2; TCRdb returns TRBD2, unconfirmable since there is no DNA. The CDR3 loop spans 15 amino acids. The CDR3 region is CASSLRREGSGELFF.

The chain's CDR3 is CASSSGTSVFNEQFF. The V call is TRBV7-2, the J call TRBJ2-1; TCRdb reports TRBD2, a call that lacks DNA to check it against. Per germline, CDR1 SGHTA and CDR2 FQGNSA. The CDR3 is 15 amino acids.

This chain links TRBV28 with TRBJ1-2; the D gene TCRdb calls, TRBD1, cannot be checked with no DNA. CDR3 length equals 16 residues. From germline, CDR1 is MDHEN and CDR2 SYDVKM. The CDR3 reads CASSLLSGGAIYGYTF.

The rearrangement uses TRBV10-3 and TRBJ2-3; there is no DNA to check the TCRdb D call of TRBD1. This CDR3 spans 14 amino acids. Germline V gene data show CDR1 as ENHRY and CDR2 as SYGVKD. The CDR3 loop is CAISEGGSTDTQYF.

The chain uses TRBV4-2 and TRBJ2-2; with no DNA, the TCRdb D assignment of TRBD2 cannot be verified. Germline CDR1 is LGHNA and CDR2 is YNFKEQ. The CDR3 length is 16 residues. The CDR3 is CASSQRLAGAPGELFF.

This chain connects TRBV20-1 to TRBJ1-1; TCRdb indicates TRBD1, and absent DNA this call remains unverified. This CDR3 has 14 residues. Germline assignment: CDR1 DFQATT and CDR2 SNEGSKA (reference sequence). CDR3 protein: CSAREDRSYTEAFF.

CDR3: CASSFLGGEQFF. The chain has TRBV7-6 and TRBJ2-1; TCRdb names TRBD1, which stays unverified in the absence of DNA. Per germline, CDR1 SGHVS and CDR2 FNYEAQ. The CDR3 length is 12 residues.

The J gene is TRBJ2-1, the V gene TRBV5-1; lacking DNA, the TRBD1 call made by TCRdb goes unchecked. The CDR3 loop spans 15 amino acids. The V gene's germline CDR1 is SGHRS and CDR2 YFSETQ. CDR3 loop: CASSSTAKGNNEQFF.

The chain links TRBV20-1 to TRBJ1-5; TCRdb selects TRBD1, and the lack of DNA leaves this call unchecked. Germline lookup yields CDR1 DFQATT and CDR2 SNEGSKA (reference sequence). The CDR3 is 15 amino acids. This CDR3 is CSAREIGTGDQPQHF.

This chain uses TRBV7-2 with TRBJ1-2; the TRBD1 assignment by TCRdb is unverifiable without DNA. Germline V gives CDR1 SGHTA, CDR2 FQGNSA. This CDR3 is 13 amino acids long. This CDR3 is CASRRAAAYGYTF.

V and J are TRBV20-1 and TRBJ2-2. Germline CDR1 and CDR2: DFQATT and SNEGSKA (reference sequence). The CDR3 runs to 14 residues. The CDR3 sequence is CSASPSVGSGELFF.

The chain carries TRBV2 and TRBJ2-1; the D call from TCRdb, TRBD2, cannot be confirmed without DNA. CDR1 is SNHLY, CDR2 FYNNEI, per germline. This CDR3 has 16 residues. CDR3: CASTPFGLAGGNEQFF.

The chain combines TRBV7-2 with TRBJ1-1; checking the TCRdb D call of TRBD1 is not possible without DNA. Germline CDR1 and CDR2: SGHTA and FQGNSA. The CDR3 extends over 15 amino acids. The CDR3: CASSSRGGRNTEAFF.

The V call is TRBV5-1, the J call TRBJ2-1; TCRdb gives TRBD1 as the D gene, but with no DNA this cannot be confirmed. Germline lookup yields CDR1 SGHRS and CDR2 YFSETQ. This CDR3 is built from 17 residues. The CDR3 protein is CASSYPTGAGAYNEQFF.

CDR3 amino acids: CSARESYTDTQYF. The chain combines TRBV20-1 with TRBJ2-3; TCRdb indicates TRBD2, and absent DNA this call remains unverified. CDR1 and CDR2 from the germline V gene are DFQATT and SNEGSKA (reference sequence). The CDR3 is 13 amino acids.

This chain uses TRBV7-9 with TRBJ1-1; without DNA, the TCRdb call of TRBD1 cannot be checked. Germline V lookup: CDR1 SEHNR, CDR2 FQNEAQ (reference sequence). CDR3 length equals 13 residues. CDR3 region: CASSLPSPDEAFF.

This chain uses TRBV6-4 with TRBJ1-1; there is no DNA to check the TCRdb D call of TRBD1. The CDR3 totals 15 residues. CDR1 and CDR2 from the germline V gene are MRHNA and SNTAGT. The CDR3 is CATHTPGRNPNQAFF.

This chain joins TRBV5-1 and TRBJ1-1; the D gene TCRdb calls, TRBD1, cannot be checked with no DNA. The CDR3 contains 13 residues. Germline-derived CDR1 and CDR2 are SGHRS and YFSETQ. CDR3 protein: CASSTGTLPEAFF.

This clonotype is classed as medium-sized by frequency. The chain recombines TRBV15 with TRBJ2-6. From germline, CDR1 is LNHNV and CDR2 YYDKDF (reference sequence). The CDR3 runs 15 residues. CDR3 in amino acids: CATSRDHSGANVLTF.